The 18 T cell receptor beta chains presented below share a single source sample, sequenced in a study of blood T cell repertoires in COVID-19. Only in-frame clones appear in the TCRdb table, and some are missing; sequencing was by immunoSEQ multiplex PCR. Among about 36,000 clones listed, around four fifths were seen once. Sequencing used peripheral blood. All receptors derive from a human donor in a cohort sampled during active or convalescent COVID-19. The donor label of this sample is uncertain.

This rearrangement joins TRBV6-2 or TRBV6-3 to TRBJ2-1; TRBD2 aligns across 10 bases. CDR3 length: 16 amino acids. Germline V gene data show CDR1 as MNHEY and CDR2 as SVGEGT. V trimming: 6 bases; J trimming: 7 bases; junction bases outside the gene matches: 12. The CDR3 DNA is TGTGCCAGCAGCCCTGGGGTTAGCGGGAGGCAGAATGAGCAGTTCTTC. It translates to CASSPGVSGRQNEQFF.

This clone occurred once. The rearrangement uses TRBV3-1 (or the pseudogene TRBV3-2) and TRBJ2-5; 7 bases are a match to TRBD2. J lost 10 bases, V lost 6 bases, and 8 bases had no gene match. Germline CDR1 is LGHDT and CDR2 is YNNKEL (reference sequence). The CDR3 totals 12 residues. The CDR3 DNA reads as TGTGCCAGCAGGGGAGGGAGAATCGGCCAGTACTTC. Translated, it gives CASRGGRIGQYF.

The chain combines TRBV25-1 with TRBJ1-1; TRBD1 matches at 8 bases. V shed 4 bases and J 8 bases; nucleotides not matched to a gene: 3. Germline loops: CDR1 MGHDK, CDR2 SYGVNS. The CDR3 length is 12 residues. CDR3 sequence: CASSAGTGEAFF. The CDR3 DNA reads as TGTGCCAGCAGTGCCGGGACAGGAGAAGCTTTCTTT. Variable domain in full (rest from reference TRBV25-1 and TRBJ1-1): EADIYQTPRYLVIGTGKKITLECSQTMGHDKMYWYQQDPGMELHLIHYSYGVNSTEKGDLSSESTVSRIRTEHFPLTLESARPSHTSQYLCASSAGTGEAFFGQGTRLTVV.

The V call is TRBV27, the J call TRBJ2-1; 10 bases line up with TRBD1. The germline V gene has CDR1 MNHEY and CDR2 SMNVEV (reference sequence). J gave up 9 bases and V 6 bases, and 11 bases lay outside the gene matches. The CDR3 runs to 15 residues. DNA for the CDR3: TGTGCCAGCAGCTTCCGGGACAGGGGTCGGAGTGAGCAGTTCTTC. Translation: CASSFRDRGRSEQFF.

The chain uses TRBV5-1 and TRBJ2-3; 7 bases are shared with TRBD2. This CDR3 is built from 15 residues. From germline, CDR1 is SGHRS and CDR2 YFSETQ. The V segment lost 4 bases and the J segment 0 bases; nucleotides outside the gene matches: 5. The CDR3 nucleotides are TGCGCCAGCAGCATAGCGGGTGCTAGCACAGATACGCAGTATTTT. Its protein product is CASSIAGASTDTQYF.

This chain joins TRBV11-1 and TRBJ2-5; 8 positions agree with TRBD2. V was clipped by 5 bases and J by 1 base; unmatched bases: 6. CDR3 size: 15 residues. Germline V gives CDR1 SGHAT, CDR2 FQDESV (reference sequence). CDR3 nucleotides: TGTGCCAGCAGCCCCCTCCGGGGGGGCCAAGAGACCCAGTACTTC. Protein: CASSPLRGGQETQYF.

The chain employs TRBV7-6 and TRBJ1-2; no firm D call. V lost 5 bases to trimming and J lost 0 bases, with 10 bases between them. The germline V gene has CDR1 SGHVS and CDR2 FNYEAQ. The length of the CDR3 is 14 residues. This CDR3 reads CASSPTSANYGYTF. The CDR3 DNA is TGTGCCAGCAGCCCGACATCCGCTAACTATGGCTACACCTTC.

This chain connects TRBV30 to TRBJ2-7, with D unclear. V lost 0 bases, J lost 7 bases, and 7 bases lay in between. The CDR3 has 11 amino acids. The germline V gene encodes CDR1 GTSNPN and CDR2 SVGIG (reference sequence). CDR3 amino acids: CAWSVMQEQYF. DNA for the CDR3: TGTGCCTGGAGTGTGATGCAGGAGCAGTACTTC.

The V and J genes are TRBV6-5 and TRBJ1-4, with D possibly being TRBD1 (6 bases). Between the trimmed V and J ends, which lost 4 bases and 6 bases, there was a span of 9 bases. The germline V gene encodes CDR1 MNHEY and CDR2 SVGAGI. The CDR3 consists of 13 residues. The CDR3 sequence: CASSFNRDEKLFF. CDR3 nucleotide sequence: TGTGCCAGCAGTTTCAACAGGGATGAAAAACTGTTTTTT.

The V call is TRBV6-5, the J call TRBJ2-7; 13 bases are shared with TRBD2. This CDR3 is built from 15 residues. Losses at the gene ends were 6 bases for V and 3 bases for J; bases not matched to a gene: 5. Germline V gives CDR1 MNHEY, CDR2 SVGAGI. As DNA, the CDR3 is TGTGCCAGCAGGCTCGGGACTAGCGGGAACTACGAGCAGTACTTC. Translated: CASRLGTSGNYEQYF.

The chain employs TRBV18 and TRBJ1-2; D ambiguous. The V gene's germline CDR1 is KGHSH and CDR2 LQKENI. Trimming removed 2 bases from V and 0 bases from J, with 13 bases in between. CDR3 length equals 16 residues. The CDR3 DNA sequence: TGTGCCAGCTCACCAGTTGGCGCTAGCTCTAACTATGGCTACACCTTC. It translates to CASSPVGASSNYGYTF.

The V call is TRBV19, the J call TRBJ2-7; the D gene is possibly TRBD2 (5 bases). Germline values: CDR1 LNHDA, CDR2 SQIVND (reference sequence). Trimming left V 5 bases short and J 4 bases short, with 18 bases between. This CDR3 region has 15 residues. As DNA, the CDR3 is TGTGCCAGTAGTGTTGGGCGGAGTTCGGGGTACGAGCAGTACTTC. Its translation is CASSVGRSSGYEQYF.

Regarding this clone: A read error may account for a junction end that differs from germline. The chain has TRBV5-4 and TRBJ2-5; 9 bases fit TRBD2. The CDR3 is 14 amino acids. CDR1 and CDR2 from the germline V gene are SGHNT and YYREEE (reference sequence). CDR3 in amino acids: CARSLGGLAETQYF. The CDR3 DNA reads TGTGCCAGGAGCTTGGGGGGACTAGCAGAGACCCAGTACTTC. Full variable domain (rest looked up from reference TRBV5-4 and TRBJ2-5): ETGVTQSPTHLIKTRGQQVTLRCSSQSGHNTVSWYQQALGQGPQFIFQYYREEENGRGNFPPRFSGLQFPNYSSELNVNALELDDSALYLCARSLGGLAETQYFGPGTRLLVL.

The rearrangement links TRBV5-1 to TRBJ2-3; TRBD2 agrees at 8 bases. CDR3 length equals 15 residues. The junction had 6 bases not matched to a gene; V was cut back by 4 bases and J by 2 bases. Germline values: CDR1 SGHRS, CDR2 YFSETQ. For the CDR3, the DNA is TGCGCCAGCAGCCACGGGACTAGACACACAGATACGCAGTATTTT. As protein: CASSHGTRHTDTQYF.

J is TRBJ2-6 and V is TRBV6-4, with D unclear. Germline values: CDR1 MRHNA, CDR2 SNTAGT. V was pared by 7 bases and J by 4 bases, with 14 bases between. The CDR3 runs to 15 residues. The CDR3 loop reads CASTAEATGANVLTF. The DNA of the CDR3 is TGTGCCAGCACCGCCGAGGCTACGGGGGCCAACGTCCTGACTTTC.

The CDR3 region has the DNA TGTGCCAGCAGCTTGGGGCCAGGGTTCACTGAAGCTTTCTTT. Protein: CASSLGPGFTEAFF. The chain recombines TRBV5-6 with TRBJ1-1, with D maybe TRBD1 (5 bases). This CDR3 is built from 14 residues. The V end was cut by 0 bases, the J end by 4 bases, with 10 bases between. CDR1 is SGHDT and CDR2 is YYEEEE in the germline V gene.

This clone has only a few counts. The same CDR3 arises from other DNA sequences in this sample as well. The chain combines TRBV6-5 with TRBJ1-2; 10 nucleotides match TRBD1. This CDR3 has 14 residues. Germline loops: CDR1 MNHEY, CDR2 SVGAGI. Trimming cost V 2 bases and J 7 bases; bases outside gene matches: 4. The CDR3: CASSYTGQGSGYTF. The CDR3 DNA sequence: TGTGCCAGCAGTTACACGGGACAGGGGAGTGGCTACACCTTC.

The rearrangement links TRBV7-8 to TRBJ2-7, with 7 bases aligning to TRBD2. CDR1 and CDR2 (germline): SGHVS, FQNEAQ. The CDR3 is 14 amino acids. V was clipped by 5 bases and J by 7 bases; unmatched bases: 11. The CDR3 protein is CASSPLSGTGEQYF. In DNA form, the CDR3 reads TGTGCCAGCAGCCCCCTCAGCGGGACGGGAGAGCAGTACTTC.